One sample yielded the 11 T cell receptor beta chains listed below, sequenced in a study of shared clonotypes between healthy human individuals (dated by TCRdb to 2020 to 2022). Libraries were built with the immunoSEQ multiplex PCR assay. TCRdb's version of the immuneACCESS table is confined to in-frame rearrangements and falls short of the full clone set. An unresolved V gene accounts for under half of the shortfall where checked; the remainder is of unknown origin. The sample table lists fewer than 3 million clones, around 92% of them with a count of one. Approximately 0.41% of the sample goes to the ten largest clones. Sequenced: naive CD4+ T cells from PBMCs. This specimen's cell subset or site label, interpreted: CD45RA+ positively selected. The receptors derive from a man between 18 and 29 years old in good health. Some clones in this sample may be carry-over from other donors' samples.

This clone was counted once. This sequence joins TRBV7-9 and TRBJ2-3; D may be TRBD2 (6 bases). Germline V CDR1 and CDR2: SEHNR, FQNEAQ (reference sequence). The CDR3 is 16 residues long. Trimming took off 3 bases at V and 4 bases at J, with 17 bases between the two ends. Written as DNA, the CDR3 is TGTGCCAGCAGCTTCCCCGGGACTTCGGGCGCAGATACGCAGTATTTT. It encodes CASSFPGTSGADTQYF.

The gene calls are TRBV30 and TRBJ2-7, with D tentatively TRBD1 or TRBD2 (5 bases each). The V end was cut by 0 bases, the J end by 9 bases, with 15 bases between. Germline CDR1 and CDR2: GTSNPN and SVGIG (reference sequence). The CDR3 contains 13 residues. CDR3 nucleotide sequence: TGTGCCTGGAGTGTACGGGGCCCTATGGGGCAGTACTTC. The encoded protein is CAWSVRGPMGQYF.

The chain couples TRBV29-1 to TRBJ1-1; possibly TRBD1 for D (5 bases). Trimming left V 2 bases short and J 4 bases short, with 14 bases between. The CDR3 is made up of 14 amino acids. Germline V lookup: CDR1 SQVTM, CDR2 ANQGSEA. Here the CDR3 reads CSVELVQGFTEAFF. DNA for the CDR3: TGCAGCGTTGAACTAGTCCAGGGTTTCACTGAAGCTTTCTTT. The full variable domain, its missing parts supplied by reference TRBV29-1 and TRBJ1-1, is SAVISQKPSRDICQRGTSLTIQCQVDSQVTMMFWYRQQPGQSLTLIATANQGSEATYESGFVIDKFPISRPNLTFSTLTVSNMSPEDSSIYLCSVELVQGFTEAFFGQGTRLTVV.

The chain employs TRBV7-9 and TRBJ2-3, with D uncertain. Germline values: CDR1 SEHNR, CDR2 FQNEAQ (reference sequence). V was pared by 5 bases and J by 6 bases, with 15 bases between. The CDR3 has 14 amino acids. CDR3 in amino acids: CASSTRRRPDTQYF. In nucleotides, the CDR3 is TGTGCCAGCAGCACCCGACGTAGGCCGGATACGCAGTATTTT.

CDR3 protein: CASSSDRGSNTGELFF. CDR3 nucleotide sequence: TGTGCCAGCAGCTCCGACAGGGGGTCGAACACCGGGGAGCTGTTTTTT. The chain combines TRBV7-9 with TRBJ2-2, with 9 positions matching TRBD1. This CDR3 is built from 16 residues. From germline, CDR1 is SEHNR and CDR2 FQNEAQ (reference sequence). The V segment lost 4 bases and the J segment 0 bases; nucleotides outside the gene matches: 3.

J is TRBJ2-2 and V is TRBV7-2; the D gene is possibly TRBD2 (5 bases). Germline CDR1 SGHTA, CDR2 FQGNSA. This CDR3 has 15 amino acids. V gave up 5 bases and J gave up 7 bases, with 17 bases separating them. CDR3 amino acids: CASSLLSGNNGELFF. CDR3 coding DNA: TGTGCCAGCAGCCTGCTCAGCGGAAATAACGGGGAGCTGTTTTTT.

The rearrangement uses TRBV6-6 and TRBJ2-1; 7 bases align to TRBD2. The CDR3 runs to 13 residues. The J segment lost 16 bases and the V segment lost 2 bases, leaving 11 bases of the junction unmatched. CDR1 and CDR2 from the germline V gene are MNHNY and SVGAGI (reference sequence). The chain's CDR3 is CASSYGAGTVVFF. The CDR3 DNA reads TGTGCCAGCAGTTACGGAGCGGGAACGGTCGTATTCTTC.

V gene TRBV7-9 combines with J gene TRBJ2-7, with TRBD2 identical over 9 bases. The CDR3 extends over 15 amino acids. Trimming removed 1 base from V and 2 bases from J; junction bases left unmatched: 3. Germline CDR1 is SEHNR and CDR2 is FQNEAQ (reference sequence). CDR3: CASSLVGGRAYEQYF. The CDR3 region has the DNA TGTGCCAGCAGCTTAGTAGGCGGGAGGGCCTACGAGCAGTACTTC.

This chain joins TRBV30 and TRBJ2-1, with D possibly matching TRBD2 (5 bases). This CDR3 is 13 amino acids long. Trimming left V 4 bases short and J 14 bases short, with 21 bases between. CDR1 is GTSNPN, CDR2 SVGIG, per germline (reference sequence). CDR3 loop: CAWNFGVGFGKFF. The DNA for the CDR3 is TGTGCCTGGAACTTCGGGGTTGGGTTCGGGAAGTTCTTC.

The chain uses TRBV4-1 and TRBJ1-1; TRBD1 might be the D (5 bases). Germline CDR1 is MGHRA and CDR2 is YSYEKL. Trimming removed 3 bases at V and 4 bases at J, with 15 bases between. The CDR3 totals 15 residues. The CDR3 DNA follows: TGCGCCAGCAGCCAGTTGGGGCAAGGGATCACTGAAGCTTTCTTT. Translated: CASSQLGQGITEAFF.

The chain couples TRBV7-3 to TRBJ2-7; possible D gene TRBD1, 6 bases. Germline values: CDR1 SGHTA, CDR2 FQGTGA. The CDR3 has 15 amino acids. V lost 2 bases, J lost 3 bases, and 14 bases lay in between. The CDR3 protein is CASSLSAGASYEQYF. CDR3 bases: TGTGCCAGCAGCTTATCGGCAGGGGCTAGCTACGAGCAGTACTTC.